Below, 20 T cell receptor beta chains from the same sample are listed, as sequenced in a study of cytomegalovirus exposure and HLA in healthy donors. The study ran its PCR with 60 Vbeta and 13 Jbeta primers. The table came from immunoSEQ multiplex PCR; TCRdb's copy has only in-frame clones and leaves some out. The sample holds 150,000 to 200,000 clones, roughly three quarters seen once. The sample comprised PBMCs. The receptors were sampled from a woman between 40 and 55 years old in good health and CMV-seronegative.

The chain links TRBV7-9 to TRBJ1-1, with TRBD1 as a possible D gene (5 bases). The CDR3 has 14 amino acids. Trimming took off 3 bases at V and 1 base at J, with 9 bases between the two ends. Germline V gives CDR1 SEHNR, CDR2 FQNEAQ (reference sequence). CDR3 DNA: TGTGCCAGCAGCTTGACAGTGCAGAACACTGAAGCTTTCTTT. The encoded protein is CASSLTVQNTEAFF. The whole variable domain, filled in from reference TRBV7-9 and TRBJ1-1, reads DTGVSQNPRHKITKRGQNVTFRCDPISEHNRLYWYRQTLGQGPEFLTYFQNEAQLEKSRLLSDRFSAERPKGSFSTLEIQRTEQGDSAMYLCASSLTVQNTEAFFGQGTRLTVV.

The chain has TRBV19 and TRBJ2-5; 13 nucleotides align to TRBD2. Germline values: CDR1 LNHDA, CDR2 SQIVND (reference sequence). The V gene end was trimmed by 4 bases and the J gene end by 4 bases; junction bases not matched to a gene: 6. The CDR3 is 16 residues long. Here the CDR3 reads CASSTRTSGRIETQYF. As DNA, the CDR3 is TGTGCCAGTAGTACCCGGACTAGCGGGAGAATAGAGACCCAGTACTTC.

V and J are TRBV10-1 and TRBJ2-2, with 8 bases aligning to TRBD2. This CDR3 contains 14 residues. CDR1 is WNHNN and CDR2 is SYGVQD in the germline V gene (reference sequence). V shed 8 bases and J 6 bases; nucleotides not matched to a gene: 8. The CDR3 protein is CASFGRRGAGELFF. CDR3 in DNA: TGCGCCAGCTTTGGCCGGCGGGGGGCCGGGGAGCTGTTTTTT.

The genes are TRBV28 and TRBJ2-1; D unresolved. CDR3 length: 11 amino acids. Trimming removed 6 bases from V and 8 bases from J, with 8 bases in between. Germline values: CDR1 MDHEN, CDR2 SYDVKM. The DNA of the CDR3 is TGTGCCAGCAGCTATATCGATGAGCAGTTCTTC. Translated: CASSYIDEQFF.

The chain couples TRBV28 to TRBJ1-1; TRBD1 matches 8 bases. The junction had 8 bases not matched to a gene; V was cut back by 4 bases and J by 4 bases. CDR3 length: 15 residues. The V gene's germline CDR1 is MDHEN and CDR2 SYDVKM. In DNA form, the CDR3 reads TGTGCCAGCAGTTCCTGGCAGGGGGCTGGCACTGAAGCTTTCTTT. Its protein is CASSSWQGAGTEAFF.

J is TRBJ1-2 and V is TRBV4-2; 9 bases match TRBD1. The germline V gene has CDR1 LGHNA and CDR2 YNFKEQ. J gave up 7 bases and V 4 bases, and 4 bases lay outside the gene matches. CDR3 length: 13 amino acids. Here the CDR3 reads CASSPRTGVGYTF. The DNA for the CDR3 is TGTGCCAGCAGCCCAAGGACAGGGGTTGGCTACACCTTC.

The rearrangement links TRBV5-6 to TRBJ1-1, with D possibly being TRBD1 (6 bases). The CDR3 is 15 amino acids. Germline V gene sequence: CDR1 SGHDT, CDR2 YYEEEE. The V end was cut by 0 bases, the J end by 8 bases, with 17 bases between. The CDR3 nucleotides read TGTGCCAGCAGCTTGGCTTGGGTCCAGGGGCAGGAAGCTTTCTTT. Protein sequence: CASSLAWVQGQEAFF.

The chain carries TRBV27 and TRBJ2-1, with TRBD2 matching over 10 bases. CDR3 length equals 20 residues. The V segment lost 5 bases and the J segment 0 bases; nucleotides outside the gene matches: 16. CDR1 MNHEY and CDR2 SMNVEV come from the germline V gene (reference sequence). As DNA, the CDR3 is TGTGCCAGCAGTCCAATCAGGACTAGCGGAAGATTTAGCTCCTACAATGAGCAGTTCTTC. Amino acids: CASSPIRTSGRFSSYNEQFF.

This clone has just one count. V is TRBV28 and J is TRBJ1-5, with D perhaps TRBD1 (6 bases). This CDR3 has 12 amino acids. The V end was cut by 6 bases, the J end by 7 bases, with 10 bases between. CDR1 and CDR2 (germline): MDHEN, SYDVKM. CDR3 DNA sequence: TGTGCCAGCAGCCTCCAGGGGCAGCCCCAGCATTTT. The encoded protein is CASSLQGQPQHF.

The chain has TRBV4-3 and TRBJ1-3, with D unresolved. This CDR3 comprises 16 residues. V was pared by 4 bases and J by 2 bases, with 15 bases between. Germline V lookup: CDR1 LGHNA, CDR2 YSLEER. CDR3 loop: CASSPGRGRAGNTIYF. In DNA form, the CDR3 reads TGCGCCAGCAGCCCGGGAAGAGGGCGCGCTGGAAACACCATATATTTT.

The chain couples TRBV7-3 to TRBJ2-1; D not certain. The CDR3 contains 12 residues. Germline V gene sequence: CDR1 SGHTA, CDR2 FQGTGA. Trimming shortened V by 3 bases and J by 8 bases, and 8 bases separated the two germline ends. CDR3 DNA sequence: TGTGCCAGCAGCTTTGATGGGCATGAGCAGTTCTTC. It encodes CASSFDGHEQFF.

The rearrangement joins TRBV11-1 to TRBJ2-4, with TRBD1 matching over 7 bases. Germline assignment: CDR1 SGHAT and CDR2 FQDESV (reference sequence). V shed 5 bases and J 1 base; nucleotides not matched to a gene: 5. The CDR3 is 15 amino acids. In nucleotides, the CDR3 is TGTGCCAGCAGCCCACTACAGGGGGCCAAAAACATTCAGTACTTC. Its protein product is CASSPLQGAKNIQYF.

The CDR3 here is CASSVSGSSYNEQFF. For the CDR3, the DNA is TGTGCCAGCAGTGTTAGCGGGAGTAGCTACAATGAGCAGTTCTTC. The genes are TRBV6-4 and TRBJ2-1, with 9 nucleotides matching TRBD2. The CDR3 has 15 amino acids. Germline CDR1 reads MRHNA; CDR2 reads SNTAGT. After removal of 4 bases from V and 3 bases from J, the junction contained 4 bases not matched to a gene.

The chain uses TRBV6-5 and TRBJ2-2; D may be TRBD2 (6 bases). Deletions cut 10 bases from V and 6 bases from J, with 18 bases between. This CDR3 comprises 14 residues. Germline CDR1 reads MNHEY; CDR2 reads SVGAGI. The CDR3 DNA reads TGTGCCATCGGGCGGCGGGATGCCGCCGGGGAGCTGTTTTTT. Encoded protein: CAIGRRDAAGELFF.

V usage is TRBV5-1 and J usage is TRBJ2-3; 7 bases agree with TRBD2. This CDR3 region has 14 residues. Germline V gene sequence: CDR1 SGHRS, CDR2 YFSETQ. With 4 bases clipped from V and 1 base from J, the junction kept 3 bases outside the gene matches. CDR3 sequence (DNA): TGCGCCAGCAGCGGAACTAGCGGCACAGATACGCAGTATTTT. Translating gives CASSGTSGTDTQYF.

This chain uses TRBV12-5 with TRBJ1-1; D ambiguous. The CDR3 length is 12 residues. Germline assignment: CDR1 LGHNT and CDR2 FRNRAP. V lost 3 bases to trimming and J lost 5 bases, with 7 bases between them. CDR3 DNA: TGTGCTAGTGGTTTAGAGAGTACTGAAGCTTTCTTT. As protein: CASGLESTEAFF. The full variable domain, completed using reference TRBV12-5 and TRBJ1-1, is DARVTQTPRHKVTEMGQEVTMRCQPILGHNTVFWYRQTMMQGLELLAYFRNRAPLDDSGMPKDRFSAEMPDATLATLKIQPSEPRDSAVYFCASGLESTEAFFGQGTRLTVV.

This chain uses TRBV6-5 with TRBJ1-1; 8 positions match TRBD1. CDR1 and CDR2 from the germline V gene are MNHEY and SVGAGI. Trimming at V came to 0 bases and at J to 10 bases, leaving 7 bases not matched to a gene. CDR3 length: 14 residues. This chain's CDR3 is CASSYSILQGGAFF. CDR3 DNA: TGTGCCAGCAGTTACTCGATTCTACAGGGGGGAGCTTTCTTT.

V usage is TRBV5-4 and J usage is TRBJ2-7; 10 bases match TRBD1. The J segment lost 1 base and the V segment lost 3 bases, leaving 16 bases of the junction unmatched. Germline CDR1 reads SGHNT; CDR2 reads YYREEE (reference sequence). This CDR3 has 19 residues. CDR3 amino acids: CASSWLRTGGAPISYEQYF. As DNA, the CDR3 is TGTGCCAGCAGCTGGCTACGGACAGGGGGGGCTCCGATATCCTACGAGCAGTACTTC. The full variable domain, in which reference TRBV5-4 and TRBJ2-7 provide the parts outside the CDR3, is ETGVTQSPTHLIKTRGQQVTLRCSSQSGHNTVSWYQQALGQGPQFIFQYYREEENGRGNFPPRFSGLQFPNYSSELNVNALELDDSALYLCASSWLRTGGAPISYEQYFGPGTRLTVT.

V usage is TRBV15 and J usage is TRBJ1-3, with a tentative D call TRBD1 (5 bases). The CDR3 loop spans 16 amino acids. Trimming removed 0 bases at V and 0 bases at J, with 9 bases between. Germline CDR1 LNHNV, CDR2 YYDKDF (reference sequence). CDR3 sequence reads: CATSRDRGSSGNTIYF. The CDR3 DNA follows: TGTGCCACCAGCAGAGATCGGGGGAGCTCTGGAAACACCATATATTTT.

The genes are TRBV9 and TRBJ2-3, with a weak D call TRBD1 (6 bases). The ends were cut back, 4 bases at V and 3 bases at J, with 21 bases in the middle. Per the germline V gene, CDR1 is SGDLS and CDR2 is YYNGEE. The CDR3 extends over 17 amino acids. Here the CDR3 DNA reads TGTGCCAGCAGCCCCCGGGTGGGGCAGGGGCATACAGATACGCAGTATTTT. This gives the protein CASSPRVGQGHTDTQYF.